The entry below describes one T cell receptor (beta chain). This entry is derived from a study of blood T cell repertoires in COVID-19. Study details: From T cells, B-cell-depleted T cells, or PBMCs came the material, which was cDNA or gDNA.

Authors' analysis steps: Reference gene primer amplification in the assay estimated nucleated cell counts. The protocol was immunoSEQ multiplex PCR, while the TCRdb copy is restricted to in-frame clones and leaves out a portion. V, J and clone size are those of that table, while D and trimming were read from the DNA. The sample yields roughly 80,000 clones, around 89% seen once. This CDR3 contains 16 residues. Germline V gene data show CDR1 as MNHEY and CDR2 as SVGAGI. Trimming cost V 4 bases and J 2 bases; bases outside gene matches: 7. The chain has TRBV6-5 and TRBJ2-3; 9 nucleotides agree with TRBD2. Sequenced: peripheral blood. The source is a woman of 80 years or more with acute or convalescent COVID-19. This chain's CDR3 is CASSLKLAGNTDTQYF. Written as DNA, the CDR3 is TGTGCCAGCAGTTTAAAACTAGCGGGCAACACAGATACGCAGTATTTT.